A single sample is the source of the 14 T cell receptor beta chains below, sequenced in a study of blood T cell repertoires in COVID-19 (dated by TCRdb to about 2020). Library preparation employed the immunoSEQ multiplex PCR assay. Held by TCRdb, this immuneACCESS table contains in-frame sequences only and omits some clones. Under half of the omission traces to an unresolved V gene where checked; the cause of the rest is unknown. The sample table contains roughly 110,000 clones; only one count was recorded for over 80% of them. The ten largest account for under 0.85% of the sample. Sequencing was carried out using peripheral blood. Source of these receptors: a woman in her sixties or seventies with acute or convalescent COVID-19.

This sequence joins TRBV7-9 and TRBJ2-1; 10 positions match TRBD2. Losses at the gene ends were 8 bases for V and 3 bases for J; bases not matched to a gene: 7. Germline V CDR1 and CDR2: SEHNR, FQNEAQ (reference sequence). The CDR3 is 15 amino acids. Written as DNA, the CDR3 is TGTGCCAGCGCGCCCGGACTAGCGGTCTACAATGAGCAGTTCTTC. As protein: CASAPGLAVYNEQFF.

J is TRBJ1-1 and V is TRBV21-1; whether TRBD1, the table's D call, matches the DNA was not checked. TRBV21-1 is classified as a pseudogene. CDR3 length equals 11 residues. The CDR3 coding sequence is TGTGCCAGCAGCGAATGGAAGGGGGCTTTCTTT. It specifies CASSEWKGAFF.

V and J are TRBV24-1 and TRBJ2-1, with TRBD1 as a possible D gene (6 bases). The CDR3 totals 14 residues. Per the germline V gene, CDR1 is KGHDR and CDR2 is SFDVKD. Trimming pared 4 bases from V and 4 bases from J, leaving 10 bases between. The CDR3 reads CATSEEGVYNEQFF. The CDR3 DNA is TGTGCCACCAGTGAAGAGGGGGTTTACAATGAGCAGTTCTTC.

CDR3 bases: TGTGCCAGCAGTTTATTGAAAGGGGGTGGGGCTTTCTTT. It yields the protein CASSLLKGGGAFF. The rearrangement links TRBV12-3 or TRBV12-4 to TRBJ1-1; D perhaps matches TRBD1 (6 bases). The CDR3 has 13 residues. V was cut by 2 bases and J by 11 bases, with 15 bases left in between.

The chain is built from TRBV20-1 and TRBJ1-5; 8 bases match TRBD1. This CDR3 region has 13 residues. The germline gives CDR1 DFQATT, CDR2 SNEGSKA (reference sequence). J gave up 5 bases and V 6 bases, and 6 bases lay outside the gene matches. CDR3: CSASTGGDQPQHF. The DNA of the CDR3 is TGCAGTGCCAGTACAGGGGGTGATCAGCCCCAGCATTTT.

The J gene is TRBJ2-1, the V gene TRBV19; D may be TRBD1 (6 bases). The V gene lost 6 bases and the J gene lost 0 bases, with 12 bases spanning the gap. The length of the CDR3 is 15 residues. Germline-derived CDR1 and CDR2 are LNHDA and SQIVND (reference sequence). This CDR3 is CASSDRSSSYNEQFF. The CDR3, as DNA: TGTGCCAGTAGCGACAGGTCGAGCTCCTACAATGAGCAGTTCTTC.

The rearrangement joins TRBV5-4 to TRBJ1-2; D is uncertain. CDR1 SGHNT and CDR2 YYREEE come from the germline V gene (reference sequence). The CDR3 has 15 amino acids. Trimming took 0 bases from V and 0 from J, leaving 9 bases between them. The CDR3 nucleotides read TGTGCCAGCAGCTTGGGGGCGGGATCTAACTATGGCTACACCTTC. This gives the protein CASSLGAGSNYGYTF.

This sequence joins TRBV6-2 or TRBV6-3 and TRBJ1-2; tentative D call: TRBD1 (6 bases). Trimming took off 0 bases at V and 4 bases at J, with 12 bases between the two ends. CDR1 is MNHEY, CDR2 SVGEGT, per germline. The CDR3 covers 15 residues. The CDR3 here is CASSYSGQKLYGYTF. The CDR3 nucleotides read TGTGCCAGCAGTTACTCGGGACAAAAGCTCTATGGCTACACCTTC.

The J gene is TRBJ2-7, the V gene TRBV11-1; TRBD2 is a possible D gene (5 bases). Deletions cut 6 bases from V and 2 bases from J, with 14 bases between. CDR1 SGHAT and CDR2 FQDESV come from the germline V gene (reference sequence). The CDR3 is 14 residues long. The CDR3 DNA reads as TGTGCCAGCAGTAACCGAGGAGGTGCCTACGAGCAGTACTTC. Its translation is CASSNRGGAYEQYF.

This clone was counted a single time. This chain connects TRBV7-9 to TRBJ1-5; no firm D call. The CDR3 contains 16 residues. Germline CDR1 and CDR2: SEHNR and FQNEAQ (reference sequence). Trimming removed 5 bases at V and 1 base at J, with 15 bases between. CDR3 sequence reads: CASSPQDYGSNQPQHF. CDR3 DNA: TGTGCCAGCAGCCCTCAGGACTACGGGAGCAATCAGCCCCAGCATTTT.

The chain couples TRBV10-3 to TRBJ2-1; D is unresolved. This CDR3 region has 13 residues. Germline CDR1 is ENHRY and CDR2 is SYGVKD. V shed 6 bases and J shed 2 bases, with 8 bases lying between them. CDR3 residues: CAIRGDPYNEQFF. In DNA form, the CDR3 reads TGTGCCATCAGGGGCGATCCCTACAATGAGCAGTTCTTC.

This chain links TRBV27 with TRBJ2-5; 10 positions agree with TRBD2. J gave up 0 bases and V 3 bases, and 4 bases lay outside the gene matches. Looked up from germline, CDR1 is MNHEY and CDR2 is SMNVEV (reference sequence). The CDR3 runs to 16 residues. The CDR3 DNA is TGTGCCAGCAGTTTTTGGCTAGCGGGAGACCAAGAGACCCAGTACTTC. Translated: CASSFWLAGDQETQYF.

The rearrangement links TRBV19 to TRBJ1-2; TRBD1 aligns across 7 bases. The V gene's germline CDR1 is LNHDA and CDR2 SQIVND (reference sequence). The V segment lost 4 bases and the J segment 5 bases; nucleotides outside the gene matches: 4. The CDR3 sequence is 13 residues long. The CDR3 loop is CASSRGQTYGYTF. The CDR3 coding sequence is TGTGCCAGTAGTAGGGGACAGACTTATGGCTACACCTTC.

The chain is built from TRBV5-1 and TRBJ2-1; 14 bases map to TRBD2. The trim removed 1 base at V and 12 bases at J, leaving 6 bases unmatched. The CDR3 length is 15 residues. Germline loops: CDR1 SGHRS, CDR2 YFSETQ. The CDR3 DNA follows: TGCGCCAGCAGCTTGAGGACCGGGACTAGCGGGGGGCAGTTCTTC. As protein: CASSLRTGTSGGQFF.